These 9 T cell receptor beta chains share one sample of origin, sequenced in a study of cytomegalovirus exposure and HLA in healthy donors. TCRdb's table, derived via immunoSEQ multiplex PCR, lists solely in-frame clones and lacks some. The profile shows over 130,000 clones, around 86% of them singletons. Sequencing was carried out using PBMCs. The receptors shown here come from a young man in good health and CMV-seropositive.

The J gene is TRBJ2-7, the V gene TRBV5-6, with D perhaps TRBD1 (5 bases). Germline assignment: CDR1 SGHDT and CDR2 YYEEEE. Trimming removed 4 bases at V and 3 bases at J, with 11 bases between. This CDR3 spans 13 amino acids. DNA of the CDR3: TGTGCCAGCAGCGGCCAGGGTCTCTACGAGCAGTACTTC. Its protein is CASSGQGLYEQYF.

The chain couples TRBV2 to TRBJ1-4; TRBD1 matches at 10 bases. The CDR3 contains 14 residues. Unmatched junction bases numbered 1, after V lost 3 bases and J lost 6 bases. The germline V gene has CDR1 SNHLY and CDR2 FYNNEI. CDR3 loop: CASSDGQGDEKLFF. The CDR3 DNA sequence: TGTGCCAGCAGTGATGGACAGGGGGATGAAAAACTGTTTTTT. Filled out from reference TRBV2 and TRBJ1-4, the complete variable domain reads EPEVTQTPSHQVTQMGQEVILRCVPISNHLYFYWYRQILGQKVEFLVSFYNNEISEKSEIFDDQFSVERPDGSNFTLKIRSTKLEDSAMYFCASSDGQGDEKLFFGSGTQLSVL.

The chain uses TRBV7-2 and TRBJ2-2, with 10 bases aligning to TRBD2. After removal of 4 bases from V and 4 bases from J, the junction contained 12 bases not matched to a gene. The CDR3 sequence is 18 residues long. Germline CDR1 and CDR2: SGHTA and FQGNSA. CDR3 DNA: TGTGCCAGCAGCTACGGACTAGCGGAAAAGGGGGGCACCGGGGAGCTGTTTTTT. This sequence encodes CASSYGLAEKGGTGELFF.

With regard to this clone: Other DNA sequences within the sample encode an identical CDR3. V and J are TRBV9 and TRBJ2-7, with TRBD2 matching 7 bases. Germline loops: CDR1 SGDLS, CDR2 YYNGEE. CDR3 length: 14 residues. V gave up 0 bases and J gave up 2 bases; unmatched junction bases: 2. The CDR3, as DNA: TGTGCCAGCAGCGTAGGCGGGGGTACCTACGAGCAGTACTTC. It specifies CASSVGGGTYEQYF. Drawing the rest from reference TRBV9 and TRBJ2-7, the complete variable domain is DSGVTQTPKHLITATGQRVTLRCSPRSGDLSVYWYQQSLDQGLQFLIQYYNGEERAKGNILERFSAQQFPDLHSELNLSSLELGDSALYFCASSVGGGTYEQYFGPGTRLTVT.

V and J are TRBV30 and TRBJ1-5, with D tentatively TRBD1 (6 bases). CDR1 and CDR2 (germline): GTSNPN, SVGIG (reference sequence). The CDR3 length is 14 residues. Trimming stripped 1 base from V and 5 bases from J, with 12 bases between. CDR3 bases: TGTGCCTGGAGTGGAGGGGGAGTGGATCAGCCCCAGCATTTT. It codes for CAWSGGGVDQPQHF.

This clone was seen more than once but under ten times. The chain carries TRBV25-1 and TRBJ2-2; D is uncertain. The V and J ends lost 2 bases and 3 bases respectively, with 4 bases between them. The germline CDR1 and CDR2 sequences are MGHDK and SYGVNS. CDR3 length: 13 amino acids. CDR3 coding DNA: TGTGCCAGCAGTGAACGTGACACCGGGGAGCTGTTTTTT. Amino acids: CASSERDTGELFF. The complete variable domain, with remaining parts taken from reference TRBV25-1 and TRBJ2-2, reads EADIYQTPRYLVIGTGKKITLECSQTMGHDKMYWYQQDPGMELHLIHYSYGVNSTEKGDLSSESTVSRIRTEHFPLTLESARPSHTSQYLCASSERDTGELFFGEGSRLTVL.

This rearrangement joins TRBV6-6 to TRBJ2-5; 10 nucleotides match TRBD1. Germline CDR1 reads MNHNY; CDR2 reads SVGAGI (reference sequence). The CDR3 is 14 residues long. With 8 bases clipped from V and 7 bases from J, the junction kept 10 bases outside the gene matches. CDR3 sequence (DNA): TGTGCCAGCGGAGGCGGGACAGGGGTTGGGACCCAGTACTTC. This encodes CASGGGTGVGTQYF.

J is TRBJ1-1 and V is TRBV7-8, with 9 bases matching TRBD1. The CDR3 is made up of 18 amino acids. Germline-derived CDR1 and CDR2 are SGHVS and FQNEAQ. Trimming removed 4 bases from V and 0 bases from J; junction bases left unmatched: 12. CDR3 residues: CASSWRLRDRAVNTEAFF. The CDR3 bases are TGTGCCAGCAGCTGGCGTCTCCGGGACAGGGCCGTGAACACTGAAGCTTTCTTT.

This chain joins TRBV6-5 and TRBJ1-4; TRBD1 matches 7 bases. Germline loops: CDR1 MNHEY, CDR2 SVGAGI. V was pared by 8 bases and J by 7 bases, with 7 bases of the junction left unmatched. CDR3 length equals 13 residues. CDR3 loop: CASSGQLSEKLFF. CDR3 DNA sequence: TGTGCCAGCTCGGGACAGTTAAGTGAAAAACTGTTTTTT.